This section outlines one T cell receptor (beta chain) sequence together with its context. Its antigen is still unknown. The V gene lost 0 bases and the J gene lost 1 base, with 8 bases spanning the gap. The CDR3 totals 15 residues. Germline V gene data show CDR1 as SGDLS and CDR2 as YYNGEE. Libraries were prepared by immunoSEQ multiplex PCR; TCRdb keeps only in-frame clonotypes and omits some of them. The profile shows about 110,000 clones, roughly 86% of them singletons. The data were taken from a study of graft-versus-host responses after intestinal transplantation. This chain uses TRBV9 with TRBJ1-3; D is possibly TRBD1 (5 bases). Here the sequenced sample was unstimulated CD4+ T cells sorted from spleen or lymph node cells, taken before transplant. The clonotype originates from a human donor who was the organ donor for an intestinal transplant. The CDR3 sequence is CASSVGGLSGNTIYF. The CDR3 region has the DNA TGTGCCAGCAGCGTAGGGGGCTTGTCTGGAAACACCATATATTTT. Together with reference TRBV9 and TRBJ1-3, the CDR3 gives the full variable domain: DSGVTQTPKHLITATGQRVTLRCSPRSGDLSVYWYQQSLDQGLQFLIQYYNGEERAKGNILERFSAQQFPDLHSELNLSSLELGDSALYFCASSVGGLSGNTIYFGEGSWLTVV.